The 27 T cell receptor beta chains given below trace back to one sample, sequenced in a study of blood T cell repertoires in COVID-19 (dated by TCRdb to about 2020). Libraries were prepared through the immunoSEQ multiplex PCR assay. As stored in TCRdb, this immuneACCESS dataset retains in-frame rearrangements with V and J assigned. A fraction of the clones does not appear; measured against another copy, unresolved V genes explain less than half of the discrepancy, and the remainder lacks a known reason. The sample yields fewer than 400,000 clones; less than 85% were counted once. The leading ten clones occupy 1.5% to 2% of the sample. Sequencing was performed on PBMCs or T cells enriched from blood (not recorded which). All receptors come from a young woman who had been exposed to COVID-19.

The chain links TRBV19 to TRBJ2-1; 10 bases line up with TRBD2. CDR1 is LNHDA and CDR2 is SQIVND in the germline V gene (reference sequence). This CDR3 region has 16 residues. V shed 5 bases, J shed 0 bases, and the junction held 4 bases outside the gene matches. For the CDR3, the DNA is TGTGCCAGTAGTCTTAGCGGGAGGAGCTCCTACAATGAGCAGTTCTTC. It is translated as CASSLSGRSSYNEQFF. The complete variable domain, with remaining parts taken from reference TRBV19 and TRBJ2-1, reads DGGITQSPKYLFRKEGQNVTLSCEQNLNHDAMYWYRQDPGQGLRLIYYSQIVNDFQKGDIAEGYSVSREKKESFPLTVTSAQKNPTAFYLCASSLSGRSSYNEQFFGPGTRLTVL.

This chain's CDR3 is CASSIPEWYSNQPQHF. The CDR3 region has the DNA TGTGCCAGTAGTATTCCGGAGTGGTATAGCAATCAGCCCCAGCATTTT. The chain recombines TRBV19 with TRBJ1-5, with D hard to call. The V gene lost 3 bases and the J gene lost 0 bases, with 12 bases spanning the gap. The CDR3 extends over 16 amino acids. Germline V gene sequence: CDR1 LNHDA, CDR2 SQIVND (reference sequence). Variable domain in full (rest from reference TRBV19 and TRBJ1-5): DGGITQSPKYLFRKEGQNVTLSCEQNLNHDAMYWYRQDPGQGLRLIYYSQIVNDFQKGDIAEGYSVSREKKESFPLTVTSAQKNPTAFYLCASSIPEWYSNQPQHFGDGTRLSIL.

The chain couples TRBV11-2 to TRBJ2-7; D is possibly TRBD1 (6 bases). There are 15 residues in the CDR3. The V end was cut by 5 bases, the J end by 2 bases, with 16 bases between. Germline V CDR1 and CDR2: SGHAT, FQNNGV. The CDR3: CASSRDIGKTYEQYF. The CDR3 DNA reads as TGTGCCAGCAGCCGGGACATTGGTAAAACCTACGAGCAGTACTTC.

This clone was picked up one time. CDR3 residues: CATSDPGQSAEGYTF. The CDR3 DNA reads TGTGCCACCAGTGACCCCGGACAGTCCGCGGAAGGCTACACCTTC. V and J are TRBV24-1 and TRBJ1-2; D is possibly TRBD1 (6 bases). This CDR3 comprises 15 residues. Trimming pared 4 bases from V and 8 bases from J, leaving 19 bases between. In germline, CDR1 is KGHDR, CDR2 SFDVKD.

The V gene is TRBV18, the J gene TRBJ2-7, with D maybe TRBD1 (6 bases). The CDR3 spans 14 residues. The V and J ends lost 3 bases and 3 bases respectively, with 12 bases between them. Germline V gene lookup returns CDR1 KGHSH and CDR2 LQKENI. The CDR3 DNA sequence: TGTGCCAGCTCACCTCTCTCACAGGGCTACGAGCAGTACTTC. This translates into CASSPLSQGYEQYF.

Concerning this clone: The same CDR3 arises from other DNA sequences in this sample as well. This chain's CDR3 is CASSLGQSYGYTF. DNA for the CDR3: TGTGCCAGCAGTTTGGGGCAGTCCTATGGCTACACCTTC. The rearrangement links TRBV28 to TRBJ1-2; possible D gene TRBD1, 5 bases. The CDR3 runs to 13 residues. V was trimmed by 3 bases and J by 4 bases, leaving 9 bases between them. Looked up from germline, CDR1 is MDHEN and CDR2 is SYDVKM.

The J gene is TRBJ2-2, the V gene TRBV28; weak D call: TRBD1 (6 bases). The CDR3 loop spans 14 amino acids. Deletions cut 5 bases from V and 2 bases from J, with 9 bases between. CDR1 is MDHEN, CDR2 SYDVKM, per germline. The chain's CDR3 is CASSPGQNTGELFF. In DNA, the CDR3 is TGTGCCAGCAGTCCGGGACAAAACACCGGGGAGCTGTTTTTT.

The chain carries TRBV2 and TRBJ2-3; no clear D gene. Germline V CDR1 and CDR2: SNHLY, FYNNEI. Trimming removed 2 bases at V and 7 bases at J, with 19 bases between. The CDR3 covers 16 residues. Here the CDR3 reads CASSESASPPGNTQYF. The CDR3 coding sequence is TGTGCCAGCAGTGAATCAGCGTCACCCCCTGGAAATACGCAGTATTTT. Using reference TRBV2 and TRBJ2-3 for the parts outside the CDR3, the full variable domain is EPEVTQTPSHQVTQMGQEVILRCVPISNHLYFYWYRQILGQKVEFLVSFYNNEISEKSEIFDDQFSVERPDGSNFTLKIRSTKLEDSAMYFCASSESASPPGNTQYFGPGTRLTVL.

This chain connects TRBV7-9 to TRBJ2-1, with 8 bases lining up with TRBD2. This CDR3 is 16 amino acids long. Germline values: CDR1 SEHNR, CDR2 FQNEAQ (reference sequence). Germline trimming cut 2 bases from V and 7 bases from J; bases unmatched to any gene: 10. The CDR3 loop is CASSLIWLAGPNEQFF. The DNA for the CDR3 is TGTGCCAGCAGCTTAATATGGCTAGCGGGCCCAAATGAGCAGTTCTTC.

This clone was recorded a few times. The gene calls are TRBV19 and TRBJ1-2; D is possibly TRBD1 (5 bases). The CDR3 sequence is 13 residues long. Germline assignment: CDR1 LNHDA and CDR2 SQIVND (reference sequence). V lost 10 bases to trimming and J lost 2 bases, with 14 bases between them. CDR3 in amino acids: CANSGTENYGYTF. CDR3 sequence (DNA): TGTGCCAACAGCGGGACTGAGAACTATGGCTACACCTTC.

The chain employs TRBV5-1 and TRBJ2-7; 7 bases align to TRBD2. Germline lookup yields CDR1 SGHRS and CDR2 YFSETQ. Losses at the gene ends were 4 bases for V and 2 bases for J; bases not matched to a gene: 9. The CDR3 contains 15 residues. The CDR3 DNA follows: TGCGCCAGCAGCCGCGGGACTATTATCCCCTACGAGCAGTACTTC. Its protein product is CASSRGTIIPYEQYF.

V is TRBV6-2 or TRBV6-3 and J is TRBJ1-2; a possible D gene is TRBD1 (5 bases). V lost 7 bases, J lost 4 bases, and 16 bases lay in between. Germline V gene lookup returns CDR1 MNHEY and CDR2 SVGEGT. There are 14 residues in the CDR3. The CDR3 is CASTPFVGAYGYTF. Written as DNA, the CDR3 is TGTGCCAGCACCCCTTTTGTAGGGGCCTATGGCTACACCTTC.

The chain employs TRBV2 and TRBJ2-3; D not certain. Trimming took off 6 bases at V and 2 bases at J, with 6 bases between the two ends. The CDR3 is 12 residues long. Germline CDR1 is SNHLY and CDR2 is FYNNEI. The CDR3 spells CASSVYTDTQYF. CDR3 coding DNA: TGTGCCAGCAGCGTGTACACAGATACGCAGTATTTT.

This chain connects TRBV13 to TRBJ1-6; a weak D match, TRBD1 (6 bases). V dropped 2 bases and J dropped 7 bases, with 12 bases sitting between them. The CDR3 consists of 15 residues. Germline assignment: CDR1 PRHDT and CDR2 FYEKMQ (reference sequence). For the CDR3, the DNA is TGTGCCAGCAGCTTATACCGGGACATAAATTCACCCCTCCACTTT. Its protein product is CASSLYRDINSPLHF.

CDR3 region: CASSLRRTGGGEKLFF. CDR3 DNA: TGTGCCAGCAGCTTAAGAAGGACAGGGGGAGGTGAAAAACTGTTTTTT. The chain combines TRBV7-9 with TRBJ1-4, with TRBD1 matching over 10 bases. CDR3 size: 16 residues. J lost 7 bases, V lost 2 bases, and 7 bases had no gene match. CDR1 SEHNR and CDR2 FQNEAQ come from the germline V gene (reference sequence).

The chain recombines TRBV7-9 with TRBJ2-7; no definite D call. Trimming removed 7 bases at V and 2 bases at J, with 18 bases between. The CDR3 sequence is 15 residues long. Germline CDR1 and CDR2: SEHNR and FQNEAQ (reference sequence). CDR3 DNA sequence: TGTGCCAGCATGATGTTGGAGAAAGGCCCCTACGAGCAGTACTTC. It translates to CASMMLEKGPYEQYF.

This clone showed up just a few times. The V call is TRBV28, the J call TRBJ1-4; 8 bases are a match to TRBD1. This CDR3 is 19 amino acids long. CDR1 MDHEN and CDR2 SYDVKM come from the germline V gene. V dropped 6 bases and J dropped 0; count of bases not matched to a gene: 15. CDR3 DNA: TGTGCCAGCAGATCTCCCTCCGGACAGGGTGCTTCAACTAATGAAAAACTGTTTTTT. It is translated as CASRSPSGQGASTNEKLFF.

Only one count was recorded for this clone. V and J are TRBV4-2 and TRBJ1-5; D is unclear. Germline values: CDR1 LGHNA, CDR2 YNFKEQ. Between the trimmed V and J ends, which lost 0 bases and 5 bases, there was a span of 17 bases. The CDR3 spans 17 residues. CDR3 coding DNA: TGTGCCAGCAGCCAAGATGAATTGGGGTGGACTGATCAGCCCCAGCATTTT. Translating it yields CASSQDELGWTDQPQHF.

The V call is TRBV7-8, the J call TRBJ1-5; 8 positions agree with TRBD1. The V gene's germline CDR1 is SGHVS and CDR2 FQNEAQ. This CDR3 contains 16 residues. Losses at the gene ends were 8 bases for V and 2 bases for J; bases not matched to a gene: 11. CDR3: CASLIGSGGGNQPQHF. CDR3 DNA: TGTGCCAGCCTCATAGGGTCAGGGGGCGGCAATCAGCCCCAGCATTTT.

This chain connects TRBV9 to TRBJ2-7, with TRBD1 as a possible D gene (5 bases). Trimming left V 2 bases short and J 4 bases short, with 16 bases between. CDR1 and CDR2 (germline): SGDLS, YYNGEE. The CDR3 contains 15 residues. CDR3 amino acids: CASSVDQGDMYEQYF. CDR3 in DNA: TGTGCCAGCAGCGTCGACCAGGGTGATATGTACGAGCAGTACTTC.

CDR3 loop: CASSSSAGTGSYEQYF. CDR3 DNA sequence: TGTGCCAGCAGTTCGAGTGCCGGGACAGGATCTTACGAGCAGTACTTC. The V gene is TRBV28, the J gene TRBJ2-7; 8 bases map to TRBD1. Germline lookup yields CDR1 MDHEN and CDR2 SYDVKM. The ends lost 4 bases at V and 4 bases at J; junction bases unmatched: 12. The CDR3 contains 16 residues.

This sequence joins TRBV6-1 and TRBJ2-1; TRBD1 matches 7 bases. Trimming cost V 3 bases and J 4 bases; bases outside gene matches: 6. There are 15 residues in the CDR3. CDR1 and CDR2 (germline): MNHNS, SASEGT. The CDR3 nucleotides are TGTGCCAGCAGTGACAACAGGGGTCCATACAATGAGCAGTTCTTC. Its protein product is CASSDNRGPYNEQFF.

V is TRBV4-2 and J is TRBJ2-3, with no clear D. V was clipped by 3 bases and J by 2 bases, with 9 bases between them. The CDR3 is 14 amino acids. Germline CDR1 is LGHNA and CDR2 is YNFKEQ. The CDR3 DNA sequence: TGTGCCAGCAGCCATAGAGGAACCACAGATACGCAGTATTTT. It translates to CASSHRGTTDTQYF.

This chain links TRBV12-2 with TRBJ2-5; the table's TRBD2 call for D was not verified on the DNA. TRBV12-2 is reported as a pseudogene. This CDR3 contains 15 residues. CDR3 coding DNA: TGTGCAAGTCGCTTATTTCACTCCCTTTCAGAGACCCAGTACTTC. Residues: CASRLFHSLSETQYF.

This chain joins TRBV30 and TRBJ2-1, with 9 bases lining up with TRBD2. In germline, CDR1 is GTSNPN, CDR2 SVGIG (reference sequence). CDR3 length: 15 residues. V dropped 2 bases and J dropped 3; count of bases not matched to a gene: 5. Written as DNA, the CDR3 is TGTGCCTGGAGTATGGGACTAGCTGACTACAATGAGCAGTTCTTC. As protein: CAWSMGLADYNEQFF.

The chain is built from TRBV23-1 and TRBJ2-1, with a weak D call TRBD2 (5 bases). TRBV23-1 is an ORF; its function is uncertain. Trimming shortened V by 4 bases and J by 6 bases, and 16 bases separated the two germline ends. The CDR3 consists of 15 residues. CDR3 sequence: CASSRTGLFINEQFF. The CDR3 DNA follows: TGCGCCAGCAGTCGGACTGGTTTGTTTATCAATGAGCAGTTCTTC.

The CDR3 sequence: CASSDRGIKDTQYF. In nucleotides, the CDR3 is TGTGCCAGCAGCGATCGGGGAATTAAAGATACGCAGTATTTT. This rearrangement joins TRBV9 to TRBJ2-3; tentatively, D is TRBD2 (5 bases). This CDR3 comprises 14 residues. V lost 3 bases and J lost 5, with 13 bases in between. Germline CDR1 SGDLS, CDR2 YYNGEE.